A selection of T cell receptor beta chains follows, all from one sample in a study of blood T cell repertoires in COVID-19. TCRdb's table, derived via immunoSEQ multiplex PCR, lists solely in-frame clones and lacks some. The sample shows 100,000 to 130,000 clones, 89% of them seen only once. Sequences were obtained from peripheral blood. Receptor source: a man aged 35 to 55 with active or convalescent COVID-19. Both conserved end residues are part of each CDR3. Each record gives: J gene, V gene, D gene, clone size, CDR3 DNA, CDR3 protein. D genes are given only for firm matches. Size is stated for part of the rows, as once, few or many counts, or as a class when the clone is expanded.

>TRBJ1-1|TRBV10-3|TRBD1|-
TGTGCCATCAGTGAGTCGTTTACAGGGGGCGGCACTGAAGCTTTCTTT
CAISESFTGGGTEAFF
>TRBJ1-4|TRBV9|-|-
TGTGCCAGCAGCCCCTGGGGCAGCTCGGCTAATGAAAAACTGTTTTTT
CASSPWGSSANEKLFF
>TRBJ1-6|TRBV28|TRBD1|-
TGTGCCAGCAGTCGCCGGGACAGGGTCTCACCCCTCCACTTT
CASSRRDRVSPLHF
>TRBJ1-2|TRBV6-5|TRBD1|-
TGTGCCAGCAAACAGACAGGGACGTTTAACTATGGCTACACCTTC
CASKQTGTFNYGYTF
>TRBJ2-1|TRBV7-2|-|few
TGTGCCAGCAGCTCGGGCGGGCTAGCAGCGGAGCAGTTCTTC
CASSSGGLAAEQFF
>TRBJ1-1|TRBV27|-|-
TGTGCCAGCAGTTTATCGGGGGCGATTACTGCTTTCTTT
CASSLSGAITAFF
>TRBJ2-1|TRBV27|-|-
TGTGCCAGCAGTAGACCGGGACAACTAAACAATGAGCAGTTCTTC
CASSRPGQLNNEQFF
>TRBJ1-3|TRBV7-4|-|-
TGTGCCAGCAGCTTAGGCAGTCCTCACTCTGGAAACACCATATATTTT
CASSLGSPHSGNTIYF
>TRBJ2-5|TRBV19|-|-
TGTGCCAGTAGTATGGGGGGGCGGAACCAAGAGACCCAGTACTTC
CASSMGGRNQETQYF
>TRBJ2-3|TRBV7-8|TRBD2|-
TGTGCCAGCAGCCACCTCCGGACTAGCGGGGCCACCTCTCCAGATACGCAGTATTTT
CASSHLRTSGATSPDTQYF
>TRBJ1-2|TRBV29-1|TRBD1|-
TGCAGCGCTGCCCCGGACAGGGGTGGCTACACCTTC
CSAAPDRGGYTF
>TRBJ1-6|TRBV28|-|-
TGTGCCAGCAGTTCCATCAATTCACCCCTCCACTTT
CASSSINSPLHF
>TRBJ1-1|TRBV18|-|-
TGTGCCAGCTCACCCGACTTCATGGGCACTGAAGCTTTCTTT
CASSPDFMGTEAFF
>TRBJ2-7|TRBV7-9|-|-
TGTGCCAGCAAGGGGGAGAATTCCTACGAGCAGTACTTC
CASKGENSYEQYF
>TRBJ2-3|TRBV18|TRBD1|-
TGTGCCAGCTCACCAATCGCGACAGGGGAGTATCAAGATACGCAGTATTTT
CASSPIATGEYQDTQYF
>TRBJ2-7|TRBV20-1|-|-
TGCAGTGCTAGCAGTTTCTACGAGCAGTACTTC
CSASSFYEQYF
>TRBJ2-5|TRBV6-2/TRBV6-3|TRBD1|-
TGTGCCAGCAGTCGACAGGGTGGGTTAGAGACCCAGTACTTC
CASSRQGGLETQYF
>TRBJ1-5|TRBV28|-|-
TGTGCCAGCAGTCCCCCCCCTGAGCTCAGCAATCAGCCCCAGCATTTT
CASSPPPELSNQPQHF
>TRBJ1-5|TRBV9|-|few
TGTGCCAGCAGCGTAGGATCGGAGAGTCAGCCCCAGCATTTT
CASSVGSESQPQHF
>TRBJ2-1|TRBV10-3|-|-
TGTGCCATCAGTGACAGTTACAATGAGCAGTTCTTC
CAISDSYNEQFF
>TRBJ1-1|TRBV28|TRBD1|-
TGTGCCAGCTCTCCGAGTCCGGGACAGGTGGCGAACACTGAAGCTTTCTTT
CASSPSPGQVANTEAFF
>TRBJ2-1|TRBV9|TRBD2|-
TGTGCCAGCAGCCCCTCCAGGGAGCGGGAGAAGTTCTTC
CASSPSREREKFF
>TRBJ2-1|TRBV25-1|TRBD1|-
TGTGCCAGCAGTGAATCCCCGGGACAGGGGGCGTTCAATGAGCAGTTCTTC
CASSESPGQGAFNEQFF
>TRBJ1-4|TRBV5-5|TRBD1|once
TGTGCCAGCAGCTGGGGGACAGGACCCAATGAAAAACTGTTTTTT
CASSWGTGPNEKLFF
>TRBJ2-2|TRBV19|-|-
TGTGCCAGTACCAATTACGGGGCCGGGGAGCTGTTTTTT
CASTNYGAGELFF
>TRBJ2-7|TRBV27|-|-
TGTGCCAGCAGTTATGACAGGTTTTCCTACGAGCAGTACTTC
CASSYDRFSYEQYF
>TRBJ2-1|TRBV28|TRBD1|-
TGTGCCAGCAGTTTGACAGGGGCATCTTACAATGAGCAGTTCTTC
CASSLTGASYNEQFF
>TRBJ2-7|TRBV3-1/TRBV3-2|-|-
TGTGCCAGGGGGCGGAGGGGAAGAGTTTACTACGAGCAGTACTTC
CARGRRGRVYYEQYF
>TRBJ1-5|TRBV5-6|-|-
TGTGCCAGCAGCTTTTGGACAGTCAATCAGCCCCAGCATTTT
CASSFWTVNQPQHF
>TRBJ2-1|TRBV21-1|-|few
TGTGCCAGCAGCAATACTAGCGGGAGGGCCCATGAGCAGTTCTTC
CASSNTSGRAHEQFF
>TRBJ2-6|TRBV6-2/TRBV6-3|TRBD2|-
TGTGCCAGCAGCCCTAGCGGGGACTCTGGGGCCAACGTCCTGACTTTC
CASSPSGDSGANVLTF
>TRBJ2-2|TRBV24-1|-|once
TGTGCCACCAGTGTCGCAGGGGTGACCGGGGAGCTGTTTTTT
CATSVAGVTGELFF
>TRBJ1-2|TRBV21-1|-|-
TGTGCCAGCAGCTATTCCCCAGGGTGGCATGGCTACACCTTC
CASSYSPGWHGYTF
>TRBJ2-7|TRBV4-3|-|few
TGCGCCAGCAGCCAAGTCCGGGGGTACGAGCAGTACTTC
CASSQVRGYEQYF
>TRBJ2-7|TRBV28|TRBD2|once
TGTGCCAGCAGACAAGCGGGAGGGTCCTACGAGCAGTACTTC
CASRQAGGSYEQYF
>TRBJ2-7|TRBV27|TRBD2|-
TGTGCCAGCCGATCCTCCGGGGGGGGCGGCGAGCAGTACTTC
CASRSSGGGGEQYF
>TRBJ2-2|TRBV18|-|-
TGTGCCAGCTCACCCCGACAGACGAACACCGGGGAGCTGTTTTTT
CASSPRQTNTGELFF
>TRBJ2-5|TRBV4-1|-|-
TGCGCCAGCAGCCAAGATCTGGGGGCAAATCAAGAGACCCAGTACTTC
CASSQDLGANQETQYF
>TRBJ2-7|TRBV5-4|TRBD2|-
TGTGCCAGCAGCTCGGGGGGGAAAAGCTCCTACGAGCAGTACTTC
CASSSGGKSSYEQYF
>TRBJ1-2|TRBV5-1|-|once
TGCGCCAGCAGTCTCATGACCGACACTTCCGGCTACACCTTC
CASSLMTDTSGYTF
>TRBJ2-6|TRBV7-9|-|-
TGTGCCAGCAGCTGGGGGCCCGAGCGGGGGGCCAACGTCCTGACTTTC
CASSWGPERGANVLTF
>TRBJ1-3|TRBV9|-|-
TGTGCCAGCAGCGTTTATCCTGGAAACACCATATATTTT
CASSVYPGNTIYF
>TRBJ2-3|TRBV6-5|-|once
TGTGCCAGCAGTTACTTTCGGACAGCAGATACGCAGTATTTT
CASSYFRTADTQYF
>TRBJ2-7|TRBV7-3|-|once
TGTGCCAGCAGCTTAACGAGGGGAGGCGAGCAGTACTTC
CASSLTRGGEQYF
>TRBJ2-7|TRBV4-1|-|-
TGCGCCAGCAGCCAAGGAATCTTACGGACAAAAGGAGACGAGCAGTACTTC
CASSQGILRTKGDEQYF
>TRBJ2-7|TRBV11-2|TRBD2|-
TGTGCCAGCAGCTACTTGGGACTAGCCTACGAGCAGTACTTC
CASSYLGLAYEQYF
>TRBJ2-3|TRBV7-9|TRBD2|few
TGTGCCAGCAGCTTCGCGGGAGGGGGCGATACGCAGTATTTT
CASSFAGGGDTQYF
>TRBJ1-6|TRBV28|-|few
TGTGCCAGCAGCACAAACAACAGGCCCCTCCACTTT
CASSTNNRPLHF
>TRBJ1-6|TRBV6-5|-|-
TGTGCCAGCAGTTACGGGGCCCTCTATAATTCACCCCTCCACTTT
CASSYGALYNSPLHF
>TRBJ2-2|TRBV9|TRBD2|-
TGTGCCAGCAGCGTGAGCCCCACCGGGACTAGCACCGGGGAGCTGTTTTTT
CASSVSPTGTSTGELFF
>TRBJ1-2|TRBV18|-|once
TGTGCCAGCTCATCCGGGTCTAACTATGGCTACACCTTC
CASSSGSNYGYTF